These T cell receptor beta chains were read from a single sample in a study of Ad26.COV2.S vaccination and SARS-CoV-2 variants. Sequencing was performed with immunoSEQ multiplex PCR; in TCRdb, only in-frame clones are kept and a portion is missing. The repertoire holds over 300,000 clones, with around 82% as singletons. The sample in question was peripheral blood, obtained in a trial of Ad26.COV2.S vaccine versus placebo. Receptors originate from a person aged 18-60 years who received the Ad26.COV2.S COVID-19 vaccine or a placebo. The CDR3 runs from the conserved cysteine through the conserved F or W. D genes are given only for firm matches. Some rows have no size entry. The others give once, few or many, or a class for an expanded clone.

clone size	CDR3 length	D gene	J gene	V gene	CDR3 DNA	CDR3 protein
-	13	-	TRBJ2-2	TRBV9	TGTGCCAGCAGCGTAGGGGGTACCGGGGAGCTGTTTTTT	CASSVGGTGELFF
-	13	-	TRBJ1-3	TRBV6-5	TGTGCCAGCAGTTACTCCCCTGGAAACACCATATATTTT	CASSYSPGNTIYF
-	16	-	TRBJ2-3	TRBV5-6	TGTGCCAGCAGCTATCGTAAGGGGCGGTTCACAGATACGCAGTATTTT	CASSYRKGRFTDTQYF
-	11	-	TRBJ2-1	TRBV13	TGTGCCAGCAGCTTAAGGTATGAGCAGTTCTTC	CASSLRYEQFF
-	18	-	TRBJ2-3	TRBV24-1	TGTGCCACCAGTGGCGCTGTGAGCCACCCCCATAGCACAGATACGCAGTATTTT	CATSGAVSHPHSTDTQYF
-	16	TRBD1	TRBJ2-2	TRBV18	TGTGCCAGCTCCCGAGCCGGGACAGTAAACACCGGGGAGCTGTTTTTT	CASSRAGTVNTGELFF
-	15	-	TRBJ1-4	TRBV19	TGTGCCAGTAGTATAGGGCAGAAATATCATGAAAAACTGTTTTTT	CASSIGQKYHEKLFF
-	13	-	TRBJ2-5	TRBV19	TGTGCCAGTAGTAGAGCGTACCAAGAGACCCAGTACTTC	CASSRAYQETQYF
few	14	-	TRBJ2-7	TRBV7-2	TGTGCCAGCAGCTTAGCGGCGGGCTCCTACGAGCAGTACTTC	CASSLAAGSYEQYF
-	15	TRBD2	TRBJ2-1	TRBV3-1/TRBV3-2	TGTGCCAGCAGCCAAGCTAGCGGGAGTTTTTATGAGCAGTTCTTC	CASSQASGSFYEQFF
-	19	-	TRBJ2-5	TRBV11-2	TGTGCCAGCAGCTATTTCTCCCAGGGGGGGCTAGCGCCTCAAGAGACCCAGTACTTC	CASSYFSQGGLAPQETQYF
-	13	-	TRBJ1-3	TRBV3-1/TRBV3-2	TGTGCCAGCAGCCAAGATTTTGTTCACACCATATATTTT	CASSQDFVHTIYF
-	15	TRBD2	TRBJ2-5	TRBV4-2	TGTGCCAGCAGGGAGACTAGCGGGGGGAGTGAGACCCAGTACTTC	CASRETSGGSETQYF
-	16	-	TRBJ2-2	TRBV11-1	TGTGCCAGCAGCTTAGGTCGGGGATCGAACACCGGGGAGCTGTTTTTT	CASSLGRGSNTGELFF
-	13	-	TRBJ1-6	TRBV11-2	TGTGCCAGCAGCCGGGAAACGAATTCACCCCTCCACTTT	CASSRETNSPLHF
-	12	-	TRBJ1-2	TRBV30	TGTGCCTGGACCATGGGGGGTACTGGCTACACCTTC	CAWTMGGTGYTF
-	15	TRBD1	TRBJ1-2	TRBV3-1/TRBV3-2	TGTGCCAGCAGCCAAGACTGGGACAGGGCGCATGGCTACACCTTC	CASSQDWDRAHGYTF
few	15	-	TRBJ2-1	TRBV5-6	TGTGCCAGCAGCTTCCAACGGCTAGGGGGAAATGAGCAGTTCTTC	CASSFQRLGGNEQFF
-	13	-	TRBJ1-1	TRBV30	TGTGCCTGGAGTGTTACGGGGAAGACTGAAGCTTTCTTT	CAWSVTGKTEAFF
-	17	-	TRBJ2-7	TRBV14	TGTGCCAGCAGCCAAGCGGGTGGCCGGGACCTGGGGTACGAGCAGTACTTC	CASSQAGGRDLGYEQYF
-	13	-	TRBJ1-5	TRBV28	TGTGCCAGCAGTTTAACACGCAATCAGCCCCAGCATTTT	CASSLTRNQPQHF
few	19	-	TRBJ2-2	TRBV11-2	TGTGCCAGCAGCTCCACGACAGGGCTTAGCGGGAAGCGTACCGGGGAGCTGTTTTTT	CASSSTTGLSGKRTGELFF
-	13	-	TRBJ1-2	TRBV3-1/TRBV3-2	TGTGCCAGCAGCCAAGATTACAGGGTCGGCTACACCTTC	CASSQDYRVGYTF
once	15	TRBD1	TRBJ1-2	TRBV13	TGTGCCAGCAGCTCAAAAAGGGGGCGGGACTATGGCTACACCTTC	CASSSKRGRDYGYTF
-	14	-	TRBJ2-3	TRBV7-9	TGTGCCAGCAGCCCTCAGGGCGGCTCGGATACGCAGTATTTT	CASSPQGGSDTQYF
-	16	TRBD1	TRBJ1-1	TRBV6-5	TGTGCCAGCAGTTATTCCCCAGGGGGGCTGCGCACTGAAGCTTTCTTT	CASSYSPGGLRTEAFF
-	13	-	TRBJ1-1	TRBV11-2	TGTGCCAGCAGCTCCGCTATGAACACTGAAGCTTTCTTT	CASSSAMNTEAFF
-	14	TRBD2	TRBJ2-7	TRBV5-1	TGCGCCAGCAGCCCCTCGGGAGGGGGATACGAGCAGTACTTC	CASSPSGGGYEQYF
-	15	-	TRBJ2-1	TRBV7-9	TGTGCCAGCAGCTTACGTGGGGGAACCAACCATGAGCAGTTCTTC	CASSLRGGTNHEQFF
-	13	TRBD1	TRBJ1-2	TRBV13	TGTGCCAGCAGCTCCAGGTTGAAGACAGGGGGCACCTTC	CASSSRLKTGGTF
-	14	TRBD1	TRBJ2-7	TRBV5-1	TGCGCCAGCAGCGGCGGGACAGGGGCCTACGAGCAGTACTTC	CASSGGTGAYEQYF
-	11	-	TRBJ1-6	TRBV5-6	TGTGCCAGCAGCCCGGACCCTCTTGGCCACTTT	CASSPDPLGHF
-	11	-	TRBJ2-5	TRBV20-1	TGCAGTGCTAGGCTCCAAGAGACCCAGTACTTC	CSARLQETQYF
-	13	-	TRBJ1-5	TRBV5-5	TGTGCCAGCAGCTTAGGACTGCCCCAGCCCCAGCATTTT	CASSLGLPQPQHF
-	15	TRBD1	TRBJ1-2	TRBV19	TGTGCCAGTAAAGGGAAACAGGGGGCGATTAGTGGCTACACCTTC	CASKGKQGAISGYTF
-	14	-	TRBJ2-7	TRBV18	TGTGCCAGCTCACCGAGGCAGGGGACGTACGAGCAGTACTTC	CASSPRQGTYEQYF
-	13	TRBD1	TRBJ2-3	TRBV2	TGTGCCGGAACAGGGGTCCGCACAGATACGCAGTATTTT	CAGTGVRTDTQYF